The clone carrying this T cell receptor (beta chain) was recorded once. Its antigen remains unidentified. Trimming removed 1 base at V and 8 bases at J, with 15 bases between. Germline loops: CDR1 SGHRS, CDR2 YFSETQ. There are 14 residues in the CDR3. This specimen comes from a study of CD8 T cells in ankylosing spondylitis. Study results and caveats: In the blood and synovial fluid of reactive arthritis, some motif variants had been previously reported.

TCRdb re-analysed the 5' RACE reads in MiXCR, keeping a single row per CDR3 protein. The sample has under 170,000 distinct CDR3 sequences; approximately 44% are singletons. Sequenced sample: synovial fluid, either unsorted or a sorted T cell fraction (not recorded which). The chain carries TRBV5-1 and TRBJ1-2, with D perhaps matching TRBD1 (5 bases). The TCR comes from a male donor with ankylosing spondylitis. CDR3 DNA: TGCGCCAGCAGCTTGTATCCGCGGAGGGGAGGCTACACCTTC. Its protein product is CASSLYPRRGGYTF.